The table lists the clone carrying this T cell receptor (beta chain) with many counts. As yet, its antigen is unknown. This record belongs to a study of T-cell memory formation after mild COVID-19. Study-wide context: TCR clusters showed largely donor specificity.

5'RACE with constant-segment primers built TCRalpha and TCRbeta cDNA libraries with UMIs. A single record per CDR3 protein comes from TCRdb applying MiXCR to the 5' RACE reads. Seen here are about 27,000 distinct CDR3 sequences, 6% to 9.5% observed once, and the top ten hold 12% to 15%. Study observations and caveats: Clones shrinking from day 15 to 85 showed even CD4/CD8 mixes; later expanders tilted CD4+.

The TCR sequence derives from an adult woman who had mild COVID-19 (a few samples of this study predate the infection). Cell type and time point are not known. The sequenced material came from PBMCs or a T cell subset sorted from them (not recorded which).

This CDR3 reads CASSQDMSGGLYEQYF. Here the CDR3 DNA reads TGTGCCAGCAGCCAAGATATGTCAGGGGGCTTGTACGAGCAGTACTTC. This chain joins TRBV3-1 and TRBJ2-7, with 8 bases identical to TRBD1. The CDR3 extends over 16 amino acids. V trimming: 0 bases; J trimming: 4 bases; junction bases outside the gene matches: 8. Germline V gene data show CDR1 as LGHDT and CDR2 as YNNKEL (reference sequence).